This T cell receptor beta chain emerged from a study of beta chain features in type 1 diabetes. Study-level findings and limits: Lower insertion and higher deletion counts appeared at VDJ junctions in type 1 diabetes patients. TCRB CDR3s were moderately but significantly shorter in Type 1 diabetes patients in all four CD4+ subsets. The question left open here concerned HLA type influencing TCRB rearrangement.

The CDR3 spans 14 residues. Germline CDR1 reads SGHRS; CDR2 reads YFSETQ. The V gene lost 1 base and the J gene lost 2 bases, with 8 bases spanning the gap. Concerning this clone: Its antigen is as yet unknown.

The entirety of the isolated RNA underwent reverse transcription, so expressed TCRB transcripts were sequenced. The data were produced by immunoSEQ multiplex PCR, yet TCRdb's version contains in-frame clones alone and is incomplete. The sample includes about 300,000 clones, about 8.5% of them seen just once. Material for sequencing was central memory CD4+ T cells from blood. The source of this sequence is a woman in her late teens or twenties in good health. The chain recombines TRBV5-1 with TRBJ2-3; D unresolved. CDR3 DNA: TGCGCCAGCAGCTTGCTGCCCAACACAGATACGCAGTATTTT. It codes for CASSLLPNTDTQYF. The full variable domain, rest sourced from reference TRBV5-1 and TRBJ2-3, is KAGVTQTPRYLIKTRGQQVTLSCSPISGHRSVSWYQQTPGQGLQFLFEYFSETQRNKGNFPGRFSGRQFSNSRSEMNVSTLELGDSALYLCASSLLPNTDTQYFGPGTRLTVL.